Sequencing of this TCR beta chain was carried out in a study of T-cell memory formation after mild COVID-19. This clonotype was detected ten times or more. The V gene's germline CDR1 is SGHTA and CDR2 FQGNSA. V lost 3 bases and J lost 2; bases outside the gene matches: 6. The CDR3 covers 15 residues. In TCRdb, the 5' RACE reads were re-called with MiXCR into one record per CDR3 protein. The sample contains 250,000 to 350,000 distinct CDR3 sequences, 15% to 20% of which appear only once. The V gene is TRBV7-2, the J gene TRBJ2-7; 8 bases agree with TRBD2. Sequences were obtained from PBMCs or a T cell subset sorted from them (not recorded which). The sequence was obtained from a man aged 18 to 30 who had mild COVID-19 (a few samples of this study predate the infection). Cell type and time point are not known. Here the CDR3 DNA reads TGTGCCAGCAGCTTGAGACGGGGGGGCCCCTACGAGCAGTACTTC. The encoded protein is CASSLRRGGPYEQYF.